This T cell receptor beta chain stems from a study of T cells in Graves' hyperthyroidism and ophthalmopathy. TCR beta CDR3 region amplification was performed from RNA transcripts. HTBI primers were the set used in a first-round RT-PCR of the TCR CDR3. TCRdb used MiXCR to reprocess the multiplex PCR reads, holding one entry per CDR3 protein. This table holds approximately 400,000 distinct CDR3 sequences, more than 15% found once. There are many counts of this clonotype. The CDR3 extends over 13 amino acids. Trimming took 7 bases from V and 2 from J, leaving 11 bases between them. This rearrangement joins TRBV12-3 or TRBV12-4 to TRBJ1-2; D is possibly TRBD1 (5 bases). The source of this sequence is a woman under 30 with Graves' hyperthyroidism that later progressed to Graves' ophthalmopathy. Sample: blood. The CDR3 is CASTETANYGYTF. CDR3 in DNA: TGTGCCAGCACCGAGACAGCAAACTATGGCTACACCTTC.